The subject of this entry is one T cell receptor beta chain. Original handling: Estimated nucleated cell counts came from reference gene primer amplification. Some clones are missing from TCRdb's copy, which holds only in-frame ones; the method was immunoSEQ multiplex PCR. V and J calls and clone size are copied from that table; D and trimming were computed from the DNA. Of almost 250,000 clones detected, about 89% appear once; the ten largest clones hold roughly 1.6%. This specimen comes from a study of blood T cell repertoires in COVID-19. Overall study: Specimens from acute and convalescent COVID-19 originated in the United States, Italy and Spain.

The CDR3 sequence is 16 residues long. Unmatched junction bases numbered 9, after V lost 6 bases and J lost 1 base. Germline assignment: CDR1 MDHEN and CDR2 SYDVKM. V gene TRBV28 combines with J gene TRBJ1-2; 9 nucleotides line up with TRBD1. The sample consisted of peripheral blood. The TCR sequence derives from an older woman who had recovered from COVID-19. The CDR3 protein is CASRGTGGPLNYGYTF. The DNA for the CDR3 is TGTGCCAGCAGAGGAACAGGGGGCCCTCTTAACTATGGCTACACCTTC.